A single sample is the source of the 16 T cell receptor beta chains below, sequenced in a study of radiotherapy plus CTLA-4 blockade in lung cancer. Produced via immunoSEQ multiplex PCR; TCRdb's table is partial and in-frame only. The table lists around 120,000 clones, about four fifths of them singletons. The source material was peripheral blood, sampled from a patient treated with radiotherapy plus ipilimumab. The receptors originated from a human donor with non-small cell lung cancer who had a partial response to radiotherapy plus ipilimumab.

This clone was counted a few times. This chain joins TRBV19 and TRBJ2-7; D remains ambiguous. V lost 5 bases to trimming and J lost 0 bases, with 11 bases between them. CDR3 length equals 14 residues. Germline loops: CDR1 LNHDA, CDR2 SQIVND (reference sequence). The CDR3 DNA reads TGTGCCAGTAGTGCCACCCTTAGCTCCTACGAGCAGTACTTC. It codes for CASSATLSSYEQYF.

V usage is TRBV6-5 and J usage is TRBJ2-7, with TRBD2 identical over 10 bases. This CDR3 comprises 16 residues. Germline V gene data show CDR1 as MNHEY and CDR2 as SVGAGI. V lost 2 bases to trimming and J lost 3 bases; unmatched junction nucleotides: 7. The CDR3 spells CASSYRPASGSYEQYF. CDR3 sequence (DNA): TGTGCCAGCAGTTACAGGCCGGCTAGCGGGAGCTACGAGCAGTACTTC.

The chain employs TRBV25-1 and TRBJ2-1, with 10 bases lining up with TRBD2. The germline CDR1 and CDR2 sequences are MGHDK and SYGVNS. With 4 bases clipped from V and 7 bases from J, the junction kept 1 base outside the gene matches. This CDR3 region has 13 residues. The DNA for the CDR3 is TGTGCCAGCAGTGTAGCGGGAGGAAATGAGCAGTTCTTC. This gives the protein CASSVAGGNEQFF.

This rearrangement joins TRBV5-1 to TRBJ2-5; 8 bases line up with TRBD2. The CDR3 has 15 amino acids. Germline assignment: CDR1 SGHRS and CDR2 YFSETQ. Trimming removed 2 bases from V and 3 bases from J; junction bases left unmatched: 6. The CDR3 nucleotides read TGCGCCAGCAGCTTAAGCGGGAGCTCGGAAGAGACCCAGTACTTC. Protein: CASSLSGSSEETQYF. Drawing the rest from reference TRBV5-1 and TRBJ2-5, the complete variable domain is KAGVTQTPRYLIKTRGQQVTLSCSPISGHRSVSWYQQTPGQGLQFLFEYFSETQRNKGNFPGRFSGRQFSNSRSEMNVSTLELGDSALYLCASSLSGSSEETQYFGPGTRLLVL.

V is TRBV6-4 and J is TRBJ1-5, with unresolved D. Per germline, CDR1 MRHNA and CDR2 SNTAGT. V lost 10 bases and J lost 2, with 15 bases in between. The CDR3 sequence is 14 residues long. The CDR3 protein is CATASSPGNQPQHF. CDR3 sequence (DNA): TGTGCCACTGCCTCCTCCCCGGGCAATCAGCCCCAGCATTTT.

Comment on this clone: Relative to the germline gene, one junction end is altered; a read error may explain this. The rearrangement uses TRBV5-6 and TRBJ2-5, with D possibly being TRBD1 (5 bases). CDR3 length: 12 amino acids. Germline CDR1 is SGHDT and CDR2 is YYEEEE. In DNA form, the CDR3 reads TGTGCCAGCGGCTTGGGTTCCGTAGGGGCGGACTTC. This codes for CASGLGSVGADF.

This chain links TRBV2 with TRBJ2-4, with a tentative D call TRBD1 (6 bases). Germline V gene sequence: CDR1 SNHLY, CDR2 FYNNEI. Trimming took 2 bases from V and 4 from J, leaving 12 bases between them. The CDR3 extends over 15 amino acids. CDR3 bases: TGTGCCAGCAGTGAATTGACAGGAATGAAAAACATTCAGTACTTC. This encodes CASSELTGMKNIQYF.

The CDR3 here is CASSLRAGTDTQYF. CDR3 DNA: TGTGCCAGCAGCCTGAGAGCGGGGACAGATACGCAGTATTTT. The chain couples TRBV27 to TRBJ2-3; 7 nucleotides align to TRBD2. Germline lookup yields CDR1 MNHEY and CDR2 SMNVEV (reference sequence). The V segment lost 6 bases and the J segment 3 bases; nucleotides outside the gene matches: 6. The CDR3 is 14 residues long.

CDR3 protein: CAVTRGGGEGYGYTF. CDR3 in DNA: TGTGCCGTCACGAGGGGAGGGGGGGAAGGGTATGGCTACACCTTC. The chain joins TRBV28 to TRBJ1-2, with D possibly TRBD1 on 6 matching bases. The germline V and J ends were trimmed by 11 bases and 5 bases, with 24 bases remaining between them. CDR1 and CDR2 from the germline V gene are MDHEN and SYDVKM. The CDR3 length is 15 residues.

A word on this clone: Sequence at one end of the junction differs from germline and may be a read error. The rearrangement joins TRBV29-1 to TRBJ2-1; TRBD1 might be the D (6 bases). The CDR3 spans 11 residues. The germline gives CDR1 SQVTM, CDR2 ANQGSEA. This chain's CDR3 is CSVERAGAYLF. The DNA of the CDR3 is TGCAGCGTTGAGCGGGCAGGGGCTTATCTCTTC.

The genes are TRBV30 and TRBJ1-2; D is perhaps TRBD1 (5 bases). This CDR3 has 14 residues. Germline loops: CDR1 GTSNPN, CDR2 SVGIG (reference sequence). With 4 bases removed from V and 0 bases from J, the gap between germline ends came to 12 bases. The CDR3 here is CAWKIWGANYGYTF. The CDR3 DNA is TGTGCCTGGAAGATATGGGGGGCTAACTATGGCTACACCTTC.

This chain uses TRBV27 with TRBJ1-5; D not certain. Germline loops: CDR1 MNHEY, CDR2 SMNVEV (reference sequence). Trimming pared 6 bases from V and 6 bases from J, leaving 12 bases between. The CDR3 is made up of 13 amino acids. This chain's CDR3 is CASSPLSGQPQHF. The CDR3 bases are TGTGCCAGCAGCCCACTCTCCGGTCAGCCCCAGCATTTT.

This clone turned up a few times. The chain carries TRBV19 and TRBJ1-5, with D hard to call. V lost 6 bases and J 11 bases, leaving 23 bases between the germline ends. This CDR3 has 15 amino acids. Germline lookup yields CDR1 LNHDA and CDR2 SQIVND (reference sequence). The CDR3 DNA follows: TGTGCCAGTAGACTACATCCCGAGCTTCCCGGGTCCCAGCATTTT. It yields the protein CASRLHPELPGSQHF.

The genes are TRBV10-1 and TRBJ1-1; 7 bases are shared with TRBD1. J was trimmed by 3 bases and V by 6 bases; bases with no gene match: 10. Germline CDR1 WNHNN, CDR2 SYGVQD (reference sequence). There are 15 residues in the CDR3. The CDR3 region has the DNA TGCGCCAGCAGCCCTCCCTGGACAGGCTACACTGAAGCTTTCTTT. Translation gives CASSPPWTGYTEAFF.

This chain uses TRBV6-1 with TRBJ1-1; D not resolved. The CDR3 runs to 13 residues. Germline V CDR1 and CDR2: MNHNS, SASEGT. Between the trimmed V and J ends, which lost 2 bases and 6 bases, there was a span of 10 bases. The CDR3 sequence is CASSEYRDSEAFF. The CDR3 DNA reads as TGTGCCAGCAGTGAATATCGGGATTCTGAAGCTTTCTTT.

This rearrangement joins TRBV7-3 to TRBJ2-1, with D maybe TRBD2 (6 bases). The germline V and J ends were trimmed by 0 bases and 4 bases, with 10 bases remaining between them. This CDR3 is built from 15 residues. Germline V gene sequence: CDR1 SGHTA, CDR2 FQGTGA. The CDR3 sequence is CASSLTSGYYNEQFF. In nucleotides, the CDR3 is TGTGCCAGCAGCTTAACTAGCGGCTATTACAATGAGCAGTTCTTC.